This T cell receptor (beta chain) was documented in a study of PD-1 blockade in mismatch repair-deficient tumors. Profiling relied on immunoSEQ multiplex PCR, and the TCRdb table lists in-frame clones only, not all of them. Of around 38,000 clones in the sample, roughly 77% were seen once. Source: peripheral blood, taken 4 weeks after starting pembrolizumab. The sequence was collected from an adult with mismatch repair-deficient cancer.

The CDR3 sequence is CASSLVKGGRALGNEQFF. The CDR3 region has the DNA TGTGCCAGCAGCCTCGTCAAGGGCGGGAGGGCCCTCGGGAATGAGCAGTTCTTC. The rearrangement joins TRBV7-6 to TRBJ2-1, with TRBD2 matching over 9 bases. J was trimmed by 7 bases and V by 5 bases; bases with no gene match: 18. Germline lookup yields CDR1 SGHVS and CDR2 FNYEAQ. This CDR3 has 18 amino acids.